These 9 T cell receptor beta chains came from one sample sequenced in a study of CD4 T cells in relation to SARS-CoV-2 and coronaviruses. These receptors' antigens are unknown. The unexposed donors gave CD4+ T cells in about 2010-2019, prior to COVID-19. Isolation of CD4+ T cells took place after approximately eleven days in culture. The repertoire was sequenced with immunoSEQ multiplex PCR; TCRdb's copy has only in-frame clones and lacks some. The table records 32,000 or so clones, around three quarters of them present only once. Input material: CD4+ T cells from PBMCs, cultured in vitro. All receptors come from a human donor in good health.

This clone occurred a few times. The J gene is TRBJ1-5, the V gene TRBV4-3; D perhaps matches TRBD1 (5 bases). V gave up 3 bases and J gave up 4 bases, with 16 bases separating them. There are 16 residues in the CDR3. Germline values: CDR1 LGHNA, CDR2 YSLEER. In DNA, the CDR3 is TGCGCCAGCAGCCAGGGGCCTCAGGGTTCAAATCAGCCCCAGCATTTT. It encodes CASSQGPQGSNQPQHF.

The rearrangement uses TRBV13 and TRBJ2-1; 8 bases align to TRBD2. The CDR3 runs to 14 residues. Per germline, CDR1 PRHDT and CDR2 FYEKMQ (reference sequence). With 8 bases clipped from V and 4 bases from J, the junction kept 7 bases outside the gene matches. In DNA form, the CDR3 reads TGTGCCAGCCGGGGCGGGGGGCTTTACAATGAGCAGTTCTTC. Its translation: CASRGGGLYNEQFF.

V and J are TRBV5-4 and TRBJ1-6; unclear D gene. The CDR3 has 14 amino acids. The V end was cut by 0 bases, the J end by 7 bases, with 8 bases between. CDR1 and CDR2 from the germline V gene are SGHNT and YYREEE (reference sequence). The CDR3 DNA is TGTGCCAGCAGCTTGGCCGGAGGGAATTCACCCCTCCACTTT. Encoded protein: CASSLAGGNSPLHF.

The chain employs TRBV5-1 and TRBJ2-5; 9 nucleotides align to TRBD1. This CDR3 region has 16 residues. V gave up 1 base and J gave up 2 bases; unmatched junction bases: 6. Germline-derived CDR1 and CDR2 are SGHRS and YFSETQ. CDR3 nucleotide sequence: TGCGCCAGCAGCTTGCTATCCGGGACAGGGCAAGAGACCCAGTACTTC. Translation: CASSLLSGTGQETQYF.

V usage is TRBV4-3 and J usage is TRBJ2-5, with a weak D call TRBD1 (5 bases). This CDR3 spans 14 amino acids. Deletions cut 0 bases from V and 4 bases from J, with 9 bases between. CDR1 and CDR2 (germline): LGHNA, YSLEER. CDR3: CASSQDTGPETQYF. Here the CDR3 DNA reads TGCGCCAGCAGCCAAGATACAGGACCAGAGACCCAGTACTTC.

The chain has TRBV7-8 and TRBJ2-2; D is perhaps TRBD1 or TRBD2 (5 bases each). This CDR3 has 16 residues. The germline gives CDR1 SGHVS, CDR2 FQNEAQ. With 0 bases removed from V and 5 bases from J, the gap between germline ends came to 13 bases. The CDR3 is CASSLARGAGTGELFF. In DNA form, the CDR3 reads TGTGCCAGCAGCTTAGCAAGGGGCGCGGGTACCGGGGAGCTGTTTTTT. Combining the CDR3 with reference TRBV7-8 and TRBJ2-2 gives the whole variable domain GAGVSQSPRYKVAKRGQDVALRCDPISGHVSLFWYQQALGQGPEFLTYFQNEAQLDKSGLPSDRFFAERPEGSVSTLKIQRTQQEDSAVYLCASSLARGAGTGELFFGEGSRLTVL.

This clone was seen a single time. This rearrangement joins TRBV4-2 to TRBJ2-3, with TRBD2 matching over 12 bases. Germline V gives CDR1 LGHNA, CDR2 YNFKEQ. This CDR3 comprises 18 residues. V shed 0 bases and J 2 bases; nucleotides not matched to a gene: 6. DNA for the CDR3: TGTGCCAGCAGCCAAGAGTGGCTAGCGGGAGGGCCCACAGATACGCAGTATTTT. Protein: CASSQEWLAGGPTDTQYF.

This rearrangement joins TRBV7-2 to TRBJ2-7; the match to TRBD1 covers 7 bases. Trimming removed 6 bases from V and 1 base from J; junction bases left unmatched: 6. CDR1 is SGHTA and CDR2 is FQGNSA in the germline V gene. This CDR3 is built from 14 residues. The DNA of the CDR3 is TGTGCCAGCAGTCACGGGACAGCGTCCTACGAGCAGTACTTC. Protein sequence: CASSHGTASYEQYF.

The V and J genes are TRBV18 and TRBJ2-7; 11 bases agree with TRBD1. Germline assignment: CDR1 KGHSH and CDR2 LQKENI. The CDR3 has 14 residues. The V segment lost 3 bases and the J segment 4 bases; nucleotides outside the gene matches: 2. CDR3 amino acids: CASSPGQGAYEQYF. The CDR3 coding sequence is TGTGCCAGCTCACCCGGACAGGGGGCGTACGAGCAGTACTTC.